This T cell receptor beta chain was sequenced in a study of cytomegalovirus exposure and HLA in healthy donors. In the study overall: Earlier results showed 90 million to 130 million unique TCR beta sequences derived from some 190 million T cells. About 83 million unique TCRs from HLA-typed donors made up an early data release. Whole-study results and caveats: At a 0.05 false discovery rate, a later analysis found 18,000 or so TCR beta sequences to be associated with HLA alleles. The study listed 150 to 200 cytomegalovirus-associated TCR beta chains.

CDR1 MNHNY and CDR2 SVGAGI come from the germline V gene (reference sequence). Trimming at V came to 0 bases and at J to 6 bases, leaving 5 bases not matched to a gene. The CDR3 covers 15 residues. Concerning this clone: The antigen is unknown.

With 60 Vbeta and 13 Jbeta primers, the PCR was carried out. TCRdb's table, derived via immunoSEQ multiplex PCR, lists solely in-frame clones and lacks some. The sample carries under 200,000 clones, 75% to 85% recorded once. J is TRBJ2-1 and V is TRBV6-6, with 7 bases lining up with TRBD2. The material sequenced was PBMCs. The clonotype was recovered from a woman between 25 and 40 years old in good health and CMV-seropositive. The CDR3 nucleotides are TGTGCCAGCAGTTACTCGGGGGGGGGTCGCAATGAGCAGTTCTTC. Encoded protein: CASSYSGGGRNEQFF.